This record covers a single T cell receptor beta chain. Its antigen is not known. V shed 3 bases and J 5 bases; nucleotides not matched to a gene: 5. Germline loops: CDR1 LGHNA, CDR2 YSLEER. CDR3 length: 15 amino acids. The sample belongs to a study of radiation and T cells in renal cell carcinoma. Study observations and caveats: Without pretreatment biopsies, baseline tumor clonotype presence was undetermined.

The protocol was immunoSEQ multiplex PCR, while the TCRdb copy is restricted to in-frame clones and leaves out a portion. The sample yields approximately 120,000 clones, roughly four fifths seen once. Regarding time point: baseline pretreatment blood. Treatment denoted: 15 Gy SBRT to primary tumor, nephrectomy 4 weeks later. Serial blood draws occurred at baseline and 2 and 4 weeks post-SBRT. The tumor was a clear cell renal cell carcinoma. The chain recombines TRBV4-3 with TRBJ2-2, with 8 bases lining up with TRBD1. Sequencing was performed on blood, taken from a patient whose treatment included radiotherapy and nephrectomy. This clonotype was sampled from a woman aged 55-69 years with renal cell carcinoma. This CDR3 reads CASSQAGGWTGELFF. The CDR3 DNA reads TGCGCCAGCAGCCAGGCAGGGGGCTGGACCGGGGAGCTGTTTTTT.